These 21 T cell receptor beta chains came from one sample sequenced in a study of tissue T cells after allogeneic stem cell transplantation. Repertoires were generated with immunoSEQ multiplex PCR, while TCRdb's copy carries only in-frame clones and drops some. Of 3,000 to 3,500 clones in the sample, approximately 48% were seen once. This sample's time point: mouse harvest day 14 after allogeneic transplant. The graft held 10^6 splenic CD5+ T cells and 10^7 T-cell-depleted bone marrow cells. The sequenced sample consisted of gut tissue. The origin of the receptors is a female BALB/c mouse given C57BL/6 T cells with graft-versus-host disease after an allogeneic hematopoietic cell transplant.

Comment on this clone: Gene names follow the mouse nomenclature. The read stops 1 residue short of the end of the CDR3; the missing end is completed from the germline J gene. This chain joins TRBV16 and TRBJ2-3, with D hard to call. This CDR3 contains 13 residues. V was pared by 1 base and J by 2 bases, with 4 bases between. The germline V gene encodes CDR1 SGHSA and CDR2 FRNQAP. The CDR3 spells CASSLGLAETLYF. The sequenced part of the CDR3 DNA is TGTGCAAGCAGCTTAGGCCTTGCAGAAACGCTGTAT.

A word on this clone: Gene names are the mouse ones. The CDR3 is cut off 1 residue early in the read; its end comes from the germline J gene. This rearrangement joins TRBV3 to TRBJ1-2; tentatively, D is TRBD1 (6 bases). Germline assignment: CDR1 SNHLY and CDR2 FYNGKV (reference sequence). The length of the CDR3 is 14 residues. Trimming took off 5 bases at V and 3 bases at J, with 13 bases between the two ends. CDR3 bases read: TGTGCCAGCAGCCGCCAGGGGAGGGACTCCGACTACACC. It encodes CASSRQGRDSDYT. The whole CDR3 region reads CASSRQGRDSDYTF.

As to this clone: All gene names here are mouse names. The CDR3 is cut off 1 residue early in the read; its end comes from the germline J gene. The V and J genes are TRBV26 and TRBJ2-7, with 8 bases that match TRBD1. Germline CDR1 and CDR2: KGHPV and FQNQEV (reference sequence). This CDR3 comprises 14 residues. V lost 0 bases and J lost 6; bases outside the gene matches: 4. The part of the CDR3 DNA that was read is TGTGCCAGCAGTCTGTCGACCAGGGGGCTTGAACAGTAC. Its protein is CASSLSTRGLEQY. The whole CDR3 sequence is CASSLSTRGLEQYF.

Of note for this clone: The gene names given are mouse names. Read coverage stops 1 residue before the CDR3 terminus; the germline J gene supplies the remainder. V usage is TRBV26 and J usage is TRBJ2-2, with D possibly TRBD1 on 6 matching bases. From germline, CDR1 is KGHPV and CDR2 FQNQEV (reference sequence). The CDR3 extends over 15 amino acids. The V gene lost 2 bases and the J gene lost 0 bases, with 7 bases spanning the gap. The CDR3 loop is CASSLNRANTGQLYF. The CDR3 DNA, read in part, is TGTGCCAGCAGTCTGAACAGGGCAAACACCGGGCAGCTCTAC.

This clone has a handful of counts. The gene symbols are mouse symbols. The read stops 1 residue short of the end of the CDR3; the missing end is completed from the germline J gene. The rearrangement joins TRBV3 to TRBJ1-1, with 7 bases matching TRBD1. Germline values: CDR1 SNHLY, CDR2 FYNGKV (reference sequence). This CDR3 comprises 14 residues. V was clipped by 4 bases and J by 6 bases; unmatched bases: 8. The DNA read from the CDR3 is TGTGCCAGCAGCTCGACAGGGCTCCCCGCAGAAGTCTTC. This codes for CASSSTGLPAEVF. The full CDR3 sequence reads CASSSTGLPAEVFF.

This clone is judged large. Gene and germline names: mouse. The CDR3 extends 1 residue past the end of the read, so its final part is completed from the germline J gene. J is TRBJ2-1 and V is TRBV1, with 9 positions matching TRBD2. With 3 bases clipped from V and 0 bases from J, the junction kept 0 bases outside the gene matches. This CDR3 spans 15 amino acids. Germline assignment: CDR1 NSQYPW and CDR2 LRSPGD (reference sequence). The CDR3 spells CTCSAGLGNYAEQFF. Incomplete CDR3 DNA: TGCACCTGCAGTGCGGGACTGGGTAACTATGCTGAGCAGTTC.

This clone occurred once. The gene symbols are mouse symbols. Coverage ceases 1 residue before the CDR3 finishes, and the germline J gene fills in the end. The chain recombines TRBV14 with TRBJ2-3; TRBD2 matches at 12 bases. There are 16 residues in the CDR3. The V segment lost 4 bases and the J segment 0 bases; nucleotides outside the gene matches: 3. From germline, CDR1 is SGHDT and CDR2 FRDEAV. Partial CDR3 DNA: TGTGCCAGCAGTCTGGACTGGGGGGGGAGTGCAGAAACGCTGTAT. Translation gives CASSLDWGGSAETLY. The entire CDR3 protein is CASSLDWGGSAETLYF.

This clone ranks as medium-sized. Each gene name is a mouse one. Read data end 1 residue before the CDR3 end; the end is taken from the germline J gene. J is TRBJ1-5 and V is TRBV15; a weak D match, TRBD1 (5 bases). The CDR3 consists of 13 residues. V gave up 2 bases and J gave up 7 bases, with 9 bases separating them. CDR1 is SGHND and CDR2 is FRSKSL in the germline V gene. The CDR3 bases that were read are TGTGCCAGCAGTTTACAGACAGATCAGGCTCCGCTT. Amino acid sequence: CASSLQTDQAPL. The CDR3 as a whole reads CASSLQTDQAPLF.

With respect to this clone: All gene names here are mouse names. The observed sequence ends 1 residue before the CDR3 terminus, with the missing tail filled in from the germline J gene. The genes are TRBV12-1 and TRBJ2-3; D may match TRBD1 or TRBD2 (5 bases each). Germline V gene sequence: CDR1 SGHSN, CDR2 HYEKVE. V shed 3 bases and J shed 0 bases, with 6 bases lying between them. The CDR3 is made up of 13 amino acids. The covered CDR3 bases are TGTGCCAGCTCTTGGGACAGTGCAGAAACGCTGTAT. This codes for CASSWDSAETLY. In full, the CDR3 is CASSWDSAETLYF.

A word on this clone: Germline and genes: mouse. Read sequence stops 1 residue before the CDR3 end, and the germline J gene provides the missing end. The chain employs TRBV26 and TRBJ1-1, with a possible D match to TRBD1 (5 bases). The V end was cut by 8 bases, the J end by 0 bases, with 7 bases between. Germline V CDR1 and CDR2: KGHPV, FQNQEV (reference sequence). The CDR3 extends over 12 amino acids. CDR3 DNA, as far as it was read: TGTGCCAGCGCGGGGGCAAACACAGAAGTCTTC. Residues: CASAGANTEVF. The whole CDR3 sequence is CASAGANTEVFF.

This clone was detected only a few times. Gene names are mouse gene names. The sequenced CDR3 bases are TGTGCCAGCAGCCCACCGGGACGAGCAAACTCCGACTACACC. Translated, it gives CASSPPGRANSDYT. The full CDR3 protein reads CASSPPGRANSDYTF. This chain joins TRBV5 and TRBJ1-2, with D possibly TRBD1 on 5 matching bases. The read terminates 1 residue before the CDR3 end, so the remaining end is supplied by the germline J gene. With 4 bases removed from V and 0 bases from J, the gap between germline ends came to 12 bases. CDR1 is LGHNA and CDR2 is YNLKQL in the germline V gene (reference sequence). This CDR3 is 15 amino acids long.

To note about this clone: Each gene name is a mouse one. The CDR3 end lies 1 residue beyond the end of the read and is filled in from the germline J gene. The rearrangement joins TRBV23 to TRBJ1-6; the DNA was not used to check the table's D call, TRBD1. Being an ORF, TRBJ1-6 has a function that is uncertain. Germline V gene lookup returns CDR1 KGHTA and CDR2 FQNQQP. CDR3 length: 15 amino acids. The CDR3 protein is CSSSQGQGVNSPLYF. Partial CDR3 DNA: TGCTCCAGCAGTCAGGGACAGGGGGTTAATTCGCCCCTCTAC.

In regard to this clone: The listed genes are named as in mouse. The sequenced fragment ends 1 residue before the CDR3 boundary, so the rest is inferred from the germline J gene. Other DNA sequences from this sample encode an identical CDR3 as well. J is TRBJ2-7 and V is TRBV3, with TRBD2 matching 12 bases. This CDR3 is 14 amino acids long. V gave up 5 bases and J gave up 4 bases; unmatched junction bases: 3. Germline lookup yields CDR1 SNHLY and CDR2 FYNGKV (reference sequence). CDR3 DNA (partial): TGTGCCAGCAGCCCCGGGACTGGGGGGTATGAACAGTAC. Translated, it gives CASSPGTGGYEQY. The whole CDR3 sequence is CASSPGTGGYEQYF.

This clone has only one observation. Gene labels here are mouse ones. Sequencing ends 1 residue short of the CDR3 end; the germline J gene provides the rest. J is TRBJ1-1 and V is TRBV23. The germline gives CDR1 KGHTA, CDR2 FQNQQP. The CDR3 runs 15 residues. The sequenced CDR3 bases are TGCTCCAGCAGTCAATCGCACAGAGGGGCGGCAGAAGTCTTC. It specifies CSSSQSHRGAAEVF. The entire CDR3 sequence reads CSSSQSHRGAAEVFF.

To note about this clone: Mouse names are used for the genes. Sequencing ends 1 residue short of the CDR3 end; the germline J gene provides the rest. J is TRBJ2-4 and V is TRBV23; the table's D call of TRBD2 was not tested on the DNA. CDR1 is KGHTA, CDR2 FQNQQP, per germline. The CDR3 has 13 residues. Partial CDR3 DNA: TGCTCCAGCAGTCTTGGGGGTCAAAACACCTTGTAC. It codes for CSSSLGGQNTLY. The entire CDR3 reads CSSSLGGQNTLYF.

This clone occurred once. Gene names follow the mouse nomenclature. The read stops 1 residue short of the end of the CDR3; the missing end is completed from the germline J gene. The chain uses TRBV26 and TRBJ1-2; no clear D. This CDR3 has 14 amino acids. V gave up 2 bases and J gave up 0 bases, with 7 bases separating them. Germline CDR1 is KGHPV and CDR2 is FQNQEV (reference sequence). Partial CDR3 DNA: TGTGCCAGCAGTCTGCCGACAACAAACTCCGACTACACC. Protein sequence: CASSLPTTNSDYT. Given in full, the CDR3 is CASSLPTTNSDYTF.

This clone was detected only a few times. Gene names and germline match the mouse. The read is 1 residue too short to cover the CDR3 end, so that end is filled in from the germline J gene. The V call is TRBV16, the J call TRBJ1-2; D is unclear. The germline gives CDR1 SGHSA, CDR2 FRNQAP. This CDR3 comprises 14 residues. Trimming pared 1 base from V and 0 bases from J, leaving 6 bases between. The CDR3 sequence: CASSLGTANSDYTF. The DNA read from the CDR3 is TGTGCAAGCAGCTTAGGGACGGCAAACTCCGACTACACC.

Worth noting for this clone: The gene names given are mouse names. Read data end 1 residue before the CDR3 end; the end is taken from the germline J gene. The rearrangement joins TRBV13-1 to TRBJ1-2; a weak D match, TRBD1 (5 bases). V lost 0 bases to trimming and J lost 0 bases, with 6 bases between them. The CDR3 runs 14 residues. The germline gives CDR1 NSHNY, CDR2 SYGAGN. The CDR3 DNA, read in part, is TGTGCCAGCAGTGATGCAGGGACAAACTCCGACTACACC. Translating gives CASSDAGTNSDYT. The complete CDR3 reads CASSDAGTNSDYTF.

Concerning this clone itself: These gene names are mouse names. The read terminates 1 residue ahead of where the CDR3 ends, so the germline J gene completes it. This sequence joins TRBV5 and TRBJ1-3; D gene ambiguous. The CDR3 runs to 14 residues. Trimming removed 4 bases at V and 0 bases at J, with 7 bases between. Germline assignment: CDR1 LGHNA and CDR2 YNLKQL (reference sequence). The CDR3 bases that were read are TGTGCCAGCAGCCCACAACCTTCTGGAAATACGCTCTAT. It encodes CASSPQPSGNTLY. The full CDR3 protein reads CASSPQPSGNTLYF.

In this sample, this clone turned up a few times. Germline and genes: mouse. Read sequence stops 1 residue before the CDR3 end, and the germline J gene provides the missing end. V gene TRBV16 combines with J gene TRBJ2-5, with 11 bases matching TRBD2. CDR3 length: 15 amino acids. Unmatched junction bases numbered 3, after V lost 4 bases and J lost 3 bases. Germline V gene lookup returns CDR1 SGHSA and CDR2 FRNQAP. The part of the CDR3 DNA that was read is TGTGCAAGCAGCTCCACTGGGGGGGCGCAAGACACCCAGTAC. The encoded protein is CASSSTGGAQDTQY. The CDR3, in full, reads CASSSTGGAQDTQYF.

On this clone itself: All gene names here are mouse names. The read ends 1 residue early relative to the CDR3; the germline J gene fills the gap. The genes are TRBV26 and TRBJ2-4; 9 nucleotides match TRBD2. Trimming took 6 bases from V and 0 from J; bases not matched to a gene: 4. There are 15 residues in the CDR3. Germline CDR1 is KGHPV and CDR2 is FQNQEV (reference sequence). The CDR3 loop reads CASRVDWGSQNTLYF. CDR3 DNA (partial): TGTGCCAGCAGAGTAGACTGGGGGAGTCAAAACACCTTGTAC.